Listed below are T cell receptor beta chains from one sample, sequenced in a study of blood T cell repertoires in COVID-19. Method: immunoSEQ multiplex PCR; TCRdb's copy keeps in-frame clones and lacks some. The data show about 440,000 clones, approximately 90% seen once. The sample taken for sequencing was peripheral blood. These receptors were taken from a woman aged 25 to 39 with acute or convalescent COVID-19. Each CDR3 is given with its conserved first and last residue.

j_gene | v_gene | CDR3aa
TRBJ2-2 | TRBV7-7 | CASSLTVAGLAGEMNTGELFF
TRBJ1-1 | TRBV5-1 | CASSRWNSRVAHTEAFF
TRBJ2-7 | TRBV29-1 | CSVVRGLGYEQYF
TRBJ1-4 | TRBV9 | CASSRGQGTNEKLFF
TRBJ2-1 | TRBV18 | CASTPEQGSQNEQFF
TRBJ2-3 | TRBV27 | CASSFGGRADTQYF
TRBJ2-1 | TRBV10-3 | CAISESGSKQFF
TRBJ2-1 | TRBV7-9 | CASSSMGGSLHNEQFF
TRBJ1-1 | TRBV10-3 | CAVGTGSNTEAFF
TRBJ1-5 | TRBV5-6 | CASSLGPASGNQPQHF
TRBJ1-1 | TRBV11-2 | CASSLSGQGGTEAFF
TRBJ2-5 | TRBV28 | CASSLLPGQGSETQYF
TRBJ1-2 | TRBV7-9 | CASSSPLVGYSDYGYTF
TRBJ1-1 | TRBV11-2 | CASSFGPGPSGGTEAFF
TRBJ2-7 | TRBV28 | CASSASGTGMGEQYF
TRBJ2-1 | TRBV7-9 | CASSARQGVMNEQFF
TRBJ1-5 | TRBV7-9 | CASSSDRNNQPQHF
TRBJ2-1 | TRBV2 | CASGNSGGALVNEQFF
TRBJ1-2 | TRBV15 | CATSTEGQGDYGYTF
TRBJ1-1 | TRBV9 | CASSTYTNTEAFF
TRBJ1-6 | TRBV2 | CASSYTGGTSPLHF
TRBJ2-7 | TRBV12-5 | CASGPGTGLSYEQYF
TRBJ2-3 | TRBV24-1 | CATRDRLSDTQYF
TRBJ2-7 | TRBV5-5 | CASSLGQGIYYEQYF
TRBJ2-6 | TRBV9 | CASSAAGLWANVLTF
TRBJ1-2 | TRBV27 | CASSNKDYNGYTF
TRBJ1-1 | TRBV5-5 | CASSLVGGQEDTEAFF
TRBJ2-1 | TRBV5-1 | CASSPGLPGQGKNEQFF
TRBJ2-2 | TRBV6-2/TRBV6-3 | CASSYGHATANTGELFF
TRBJ2-7 | TRBV4-1 | CASSQVTGAGEQYF
TRBJ2-5 | TRBV28 | CASSFLPELDQETQYF
TRBJ1-2 | TRBV6-5 | CASSPQGDYGYTF
TRBJ1-1 | TRBV12-5 | CASDSQGMGERAFF
TRBJ2-1 | TRBV11-2 | CASRDRDGGAINEQFF
TRBJ2-4 | TRBV5-4 | CASSWTGGNIQYF
TRBJ2-3 | TRBV5-6 | CASSRGQGMTDTQYF
TRBJ2-7 | TRBV15 | CATSSDMLQQYF
TRBJ2-5 | TRBV3-1/TRBV3-2 | CASSQDWVGTQYF
TRBJ1-1 | TRBV12-3/TRBV12-4 | CASRRTGSTEAFF
TRBJ2-7 | TRBV11-3 | CASSPGTGLYYEQYF
TRBJ2-1 | TRBV12-3/TRBV12-4 | CASTRDRGHEQFF
TRBJ2-7 | TRBV7-2 | CASSPRLAGAHEQYF
TRBJ2-7 | TRBV2 | CASRPIDSMLSYEQYF
TRBJ2-6 | TRBV28 | CASSLRTDSGANVLTF
TRBJ2-7 | TRBV5-1 | CASSLRVSGGRSSYEQYF
TRBJ2-4 | TRBV13 | CASSSRAGGALAKNIQYF
TRBJ2-7 | TRBV5-6 | CASSLVIGGPEQYF
TRBJ2-1 | TRBV18 | CASSPPNFSGNNEQFF
TRBJ1-6 | TRBV28 | CASTSIPRTGSGSPLHF
TRBJ1-1 | TRBV7-3 | CASGTGMNTEAFF